A single sample gave rise to the 5 T cell receptor beta chains below, sequenced in a study of shared clonotypes between healthy human individuals. Profiled with immunoSEQ multiplex PCR; TCRdb holds only in-frame clones, not every one. The table has about 2,100,000 clones, about 93% seen once. Terminally differentiated effector memory CD45RA+ cells were excluded from the naive CD8 cells, which were CD45RO-negative and positively selected for CCR7. The sample consisted of naive CD8+ T cells from PBMCs. The receptor source for this set is a man between 18 and 35 years old in good health. Some clones in this sample may be carry-over from other donors' samples.

The chain employs TRBV19 and TRBJ1-5; D gene uncertain. V lost 7 bases and J 1 base, leaving 11 bases between the germline ends. The CDR3 extends over 14 amino acids. Germline CDR1 reads LNHDA; CDR2 reads SQIVND (reference sequence). CDR3 DNA: TGTGCCAGTACTACGGGAGCGAGCAATCAGCCCCAGCATTTT. This sequence encodes CASTTGASNQPQHF.

V gene TRBV19 combines with J gene TRBJ1-2; 10 bases line up with TRBD1. The CDR3 loop spans 15 amino acids. Germline assignment: CDR1 LNHDA and CDR2 SQIVND (reference sequence). V shed 7 bases and J 6 bases; nucleotides not matched to a gene: 11. The CDR3 here is CASKGLQGTGDGYTF. In DNA form, the CDR3 reads TGTGCCAGTAAAGGGCTACAGGGGACAGGGGATGGCTACACCTTC.

The chain employs TRBV14 and TRBJ1-5; D is undetermined. CDR1 SGHDN and CDR2 FVKESK come from the germline V gene. Trimming shortened V by 4 bases and J by 11 bases, and 24 bases separated the two germline ends. The CDR3 is made up of 16 amino acids. The CDR3 sequence is CASSPRSEVPPSAQHF. CDR3 in DNA: TGTGCCAGCAGCCCCCGCTCAGAGGTACCCCCATCGGCCCAGCATTTT.

The V and J genes are TRBV2 and TRBJ2-5; 7 bases are a match to TRBD2. The CDR3 totals 15 residues. The V segment lost 2 bases and the J segment 3 bases; nucleotides outside the gene matches: 6. Per germline, CDR1 SNHLY and CDR2 FYNNEI. The CDR3 DNA is TGTGCCAGCAGTGAATGGCGGGAGTTTGAAGAGACCCAGTACTTC. It translates to CASSEWREFEETQYF.

Here the CDR3 DNA reads TGCAGCGTTGAAGATGGACAGGGGGCGGCCAATGAGCAGTTCTTC. This codes for CSVEDGQGAANEQFF. The chain links TRBV29-1 to TRBJ2-1; 11 nucleotides line up with TRBD1. The CDR3 extends over 15 amino acids. J gave up 6 bases and V 0 bases, and 4 bases lay outside the gene matches. Germline CDR1 is SQVTM and CDR2 is ANQGSEA.